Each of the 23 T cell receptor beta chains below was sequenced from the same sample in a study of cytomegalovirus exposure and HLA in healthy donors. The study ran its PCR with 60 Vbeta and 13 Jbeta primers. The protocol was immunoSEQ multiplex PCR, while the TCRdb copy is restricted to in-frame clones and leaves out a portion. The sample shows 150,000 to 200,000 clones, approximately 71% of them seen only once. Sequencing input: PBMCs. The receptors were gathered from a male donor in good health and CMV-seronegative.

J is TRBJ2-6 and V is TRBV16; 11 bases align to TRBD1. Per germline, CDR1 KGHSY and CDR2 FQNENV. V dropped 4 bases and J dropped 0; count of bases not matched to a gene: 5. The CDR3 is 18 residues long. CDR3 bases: TGTGCCAGCAGCCGCGGACAGGGGGCCTTCTCTGGGGCCAACGTCCTGACTTTC. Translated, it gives CASSRGQGAFSGANVLTF.

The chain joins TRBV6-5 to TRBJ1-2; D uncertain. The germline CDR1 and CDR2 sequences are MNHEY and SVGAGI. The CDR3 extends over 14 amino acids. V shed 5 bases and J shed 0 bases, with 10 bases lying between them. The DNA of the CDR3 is TGTGCCAGCAGTCCTGCGGGTTCTAACTATGGCTACACCTTC. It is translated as CASSPAGSNYGYTF.

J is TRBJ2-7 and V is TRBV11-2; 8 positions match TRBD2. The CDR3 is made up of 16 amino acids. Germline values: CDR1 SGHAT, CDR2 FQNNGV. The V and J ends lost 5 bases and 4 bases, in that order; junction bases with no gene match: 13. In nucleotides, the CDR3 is TGTGCCAGCAGCCAGCCCGGTGGGACTAGGTCATACGAGCAGTACTTC. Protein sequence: CASSQPGGTRSYEQYF.

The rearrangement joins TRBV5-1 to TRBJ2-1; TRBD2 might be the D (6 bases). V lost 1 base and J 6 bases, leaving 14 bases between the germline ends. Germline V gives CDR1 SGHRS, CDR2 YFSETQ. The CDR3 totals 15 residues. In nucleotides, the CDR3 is TGCGCCAGCAGCTTGTGGACGGGAGCAGGCAATGAGCAGTTCTTC. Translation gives CASSLWTGAGNEQFF.

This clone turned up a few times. For the CDR3, the DNA is TGTGCCAGTAGTATGGGACAGGGCCATGGCTACACCTTC. It yields the protein CASSMGQGHGYTF. The V gene is TRBV19, the J gene TRBJ1-2; the match to TRBD1 covers 9 bases. In germline, CDR1 is LNHDA, CDR2 SQIVND (reference sequence). After removal of 3 bases from V and 6 bases from J, the junction contained 2 bases not matched to a gene. The CDR3 consists of 13 residues.

The CDR3 region is CATSRDPPKDRDSYNEQFF. The CDR3 DNA is TGTGCCACCAGCAGAGACCCCCCCAAAGACAGAGACTCCTACAATGAGCAGTTCTTC. The J gene is TRBJ2-1, the V gene TRBV15; D may be TRBD1 (5 bases). V lost 0 bases and J 0 bases, leaving 18 bases between the germline ends. The germline CDR1 and CDR2 sequences are LNHNV and YYDKDF (reference sequence). The CDR3 runs to 19 residues.

DNA for the CDR3: TGTGCCAGCAGTTCCCCCACGACAGGGTGGGAGACCCAGTACTTC. Translation: CASSSPTTGWETQYF. V and J are TRBV28 and TRBJ2-5; 7 bases map to TRBD1. The CDR3 covers 15 residues. V lost 4 bases and J lost 5; bases outside the gene matches: 10. From germline, CDR1 is MDHEN and CDR2 SYDVKM.

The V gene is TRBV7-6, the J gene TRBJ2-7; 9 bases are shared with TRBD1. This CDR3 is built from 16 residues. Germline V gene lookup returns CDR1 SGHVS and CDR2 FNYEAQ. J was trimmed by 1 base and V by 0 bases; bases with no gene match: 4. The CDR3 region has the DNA TGTGCCAGCAGCTTAGCGACGGGACAGGGTTCCTACGAGCAGTACTTC. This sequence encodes CASSLATGQGSYEQYF.

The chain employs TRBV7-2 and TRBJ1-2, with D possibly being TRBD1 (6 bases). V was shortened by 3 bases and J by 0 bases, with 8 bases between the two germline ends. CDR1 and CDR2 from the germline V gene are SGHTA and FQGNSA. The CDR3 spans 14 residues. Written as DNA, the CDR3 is TGTGCCAGCAGCTTCGGGACAACTAACTATGGCTACACCTTC. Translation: CASSFGTTNYGYTF.

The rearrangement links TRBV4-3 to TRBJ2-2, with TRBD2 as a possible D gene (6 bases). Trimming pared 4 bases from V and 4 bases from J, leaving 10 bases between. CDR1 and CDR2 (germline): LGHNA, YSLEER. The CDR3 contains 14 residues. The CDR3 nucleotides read TGCGCCAGCAGCCCCCGGGAGCTCACCGGGGAGCTGTTTTTT. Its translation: CASSPRELTGELFF.

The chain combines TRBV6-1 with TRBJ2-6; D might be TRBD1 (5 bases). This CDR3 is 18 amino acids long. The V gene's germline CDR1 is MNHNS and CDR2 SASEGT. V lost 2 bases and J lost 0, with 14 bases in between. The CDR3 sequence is CASSETQGFYSGANVLTF. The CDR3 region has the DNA TGTGCCAGCAGTGAAACGCAGGGTTTCTACTCTGGGGCCAACGTCCTGACTTTC.

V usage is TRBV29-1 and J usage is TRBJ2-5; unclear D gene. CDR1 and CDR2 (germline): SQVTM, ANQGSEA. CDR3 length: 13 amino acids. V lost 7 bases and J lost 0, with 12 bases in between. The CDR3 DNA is TGCAGCGCCGGAACAGAGTACCAAGAGACCCAGTACTTC. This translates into CSAGTEYQETQYF.

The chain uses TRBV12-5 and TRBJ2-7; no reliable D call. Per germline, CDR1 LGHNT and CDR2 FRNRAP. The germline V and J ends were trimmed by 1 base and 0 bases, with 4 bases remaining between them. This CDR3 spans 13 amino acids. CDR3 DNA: TGTGCTAGTGGTTTGGCCTACTCCTACGAGCAGTACTTC. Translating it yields CASGLAYSYEQYF.

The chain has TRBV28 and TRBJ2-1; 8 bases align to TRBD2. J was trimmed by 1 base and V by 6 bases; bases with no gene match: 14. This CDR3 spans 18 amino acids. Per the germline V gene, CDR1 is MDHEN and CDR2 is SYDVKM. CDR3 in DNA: TGTGCCAGCAGGATCTTAGGCGGGAGGCGCGGGTCCTACAATGAGCAGTTCTTC. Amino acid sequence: CASRILGGRRGSYNEQFF.

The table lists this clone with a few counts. In DNA, the CDR3 is TGCAGCGTTGGGGGCGCTGGAAACACCATATATTTT. Translating gives CSVGGAGNTIYF. The chain recombines TRBV29-1 with TRBJ1-3; TRBD1 might be the D (5 bases). The CDR3 has 12 residues. Germline lookup yields CDR1 SQVTM and CDR2 ANQGSEA. The V end was cut by 4 bases, the J end by 2 bases, with 6 bases between.

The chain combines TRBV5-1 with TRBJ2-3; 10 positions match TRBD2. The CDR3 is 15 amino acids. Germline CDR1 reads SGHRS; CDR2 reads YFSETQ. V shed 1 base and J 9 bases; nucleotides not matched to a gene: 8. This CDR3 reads CASSLSASGSRTQYF. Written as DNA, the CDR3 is TGCGCCAGCAGCTTGTCTGCTAGCGGGAGTAGGACGCAGTATTTT.

CDR3 DNA sequence: TGTGCCAGCTCCCGTGTCGGGGGATATTCCTCTGGAAACACCATATATTTT. Translation gives CASSRVGGYSSGNTIYF. The rearrangement uses TRBV18 and TRBJ1-3; D is possibly TRBD1 (5 bases). The CDR3 is 17 amino acids. Trimming cost V 6 bases and J 0 bases, with 18 bases left between them. CDR1 is KGHSH and CDR2 is LQKENI in the germline V gene.

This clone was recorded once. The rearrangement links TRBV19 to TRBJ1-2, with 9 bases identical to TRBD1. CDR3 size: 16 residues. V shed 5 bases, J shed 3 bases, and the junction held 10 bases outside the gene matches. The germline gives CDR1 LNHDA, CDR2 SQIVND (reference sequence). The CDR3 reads CASSPITGTGHYGYTF. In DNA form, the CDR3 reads TGTGCCAGTAGTCCGATTACCGGGACAGGGCACTATGGCTACACCTTC.

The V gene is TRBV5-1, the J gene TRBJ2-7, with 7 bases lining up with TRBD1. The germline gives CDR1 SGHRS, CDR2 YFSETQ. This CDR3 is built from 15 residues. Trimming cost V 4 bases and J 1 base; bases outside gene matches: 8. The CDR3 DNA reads TGCGCCAGCAGCCTGGGACAGATTTCTTCCTACGAGCAGTACTTC. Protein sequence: CASSLGQISSYEQYF.

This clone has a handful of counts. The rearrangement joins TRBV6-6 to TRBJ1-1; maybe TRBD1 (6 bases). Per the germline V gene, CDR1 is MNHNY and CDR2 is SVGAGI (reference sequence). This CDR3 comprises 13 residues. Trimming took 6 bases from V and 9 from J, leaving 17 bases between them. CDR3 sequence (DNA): TGTGCCAGCAGGTGGAACAGGGTTTCAAAAGCTTTCTTT. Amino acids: CASRWNRVSKAFF.

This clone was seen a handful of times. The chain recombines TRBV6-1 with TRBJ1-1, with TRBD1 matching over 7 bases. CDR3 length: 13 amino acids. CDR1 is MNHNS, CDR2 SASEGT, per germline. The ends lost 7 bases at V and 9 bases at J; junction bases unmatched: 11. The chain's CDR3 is CASMRGPDSQAFF. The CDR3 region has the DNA TGTGCCAGCATGAGGGGGCCGGATTCTCAAGCTTTCTTT.

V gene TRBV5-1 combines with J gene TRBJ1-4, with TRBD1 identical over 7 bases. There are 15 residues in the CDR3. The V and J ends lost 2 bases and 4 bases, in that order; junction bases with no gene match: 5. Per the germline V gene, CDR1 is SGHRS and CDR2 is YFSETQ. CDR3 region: CASSLQDRSNEKLFF. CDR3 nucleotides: TGCGCCAGCAGCTTACAGGACAGGAGTAATGAAAAACTGTTTTTT.

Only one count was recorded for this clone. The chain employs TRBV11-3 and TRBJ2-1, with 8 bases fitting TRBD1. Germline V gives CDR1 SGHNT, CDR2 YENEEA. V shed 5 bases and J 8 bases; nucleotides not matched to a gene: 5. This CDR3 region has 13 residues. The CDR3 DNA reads TGTGCCAGCAGCGGACAGGGTTTGGATGAGCAGTTCTTC. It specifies CASSGQGLDEQFF. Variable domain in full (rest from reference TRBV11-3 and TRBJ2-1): EAGVVQSPRYKIIEKKQPVAFWCNPISGHNTLYWYLQNLGQGPELLIRYENEEAVDDSQLPKDRFSAERLKGVDSTLKIQPAELGDSAVYLCASSGQGLDEQFFGPGTRLTVL.